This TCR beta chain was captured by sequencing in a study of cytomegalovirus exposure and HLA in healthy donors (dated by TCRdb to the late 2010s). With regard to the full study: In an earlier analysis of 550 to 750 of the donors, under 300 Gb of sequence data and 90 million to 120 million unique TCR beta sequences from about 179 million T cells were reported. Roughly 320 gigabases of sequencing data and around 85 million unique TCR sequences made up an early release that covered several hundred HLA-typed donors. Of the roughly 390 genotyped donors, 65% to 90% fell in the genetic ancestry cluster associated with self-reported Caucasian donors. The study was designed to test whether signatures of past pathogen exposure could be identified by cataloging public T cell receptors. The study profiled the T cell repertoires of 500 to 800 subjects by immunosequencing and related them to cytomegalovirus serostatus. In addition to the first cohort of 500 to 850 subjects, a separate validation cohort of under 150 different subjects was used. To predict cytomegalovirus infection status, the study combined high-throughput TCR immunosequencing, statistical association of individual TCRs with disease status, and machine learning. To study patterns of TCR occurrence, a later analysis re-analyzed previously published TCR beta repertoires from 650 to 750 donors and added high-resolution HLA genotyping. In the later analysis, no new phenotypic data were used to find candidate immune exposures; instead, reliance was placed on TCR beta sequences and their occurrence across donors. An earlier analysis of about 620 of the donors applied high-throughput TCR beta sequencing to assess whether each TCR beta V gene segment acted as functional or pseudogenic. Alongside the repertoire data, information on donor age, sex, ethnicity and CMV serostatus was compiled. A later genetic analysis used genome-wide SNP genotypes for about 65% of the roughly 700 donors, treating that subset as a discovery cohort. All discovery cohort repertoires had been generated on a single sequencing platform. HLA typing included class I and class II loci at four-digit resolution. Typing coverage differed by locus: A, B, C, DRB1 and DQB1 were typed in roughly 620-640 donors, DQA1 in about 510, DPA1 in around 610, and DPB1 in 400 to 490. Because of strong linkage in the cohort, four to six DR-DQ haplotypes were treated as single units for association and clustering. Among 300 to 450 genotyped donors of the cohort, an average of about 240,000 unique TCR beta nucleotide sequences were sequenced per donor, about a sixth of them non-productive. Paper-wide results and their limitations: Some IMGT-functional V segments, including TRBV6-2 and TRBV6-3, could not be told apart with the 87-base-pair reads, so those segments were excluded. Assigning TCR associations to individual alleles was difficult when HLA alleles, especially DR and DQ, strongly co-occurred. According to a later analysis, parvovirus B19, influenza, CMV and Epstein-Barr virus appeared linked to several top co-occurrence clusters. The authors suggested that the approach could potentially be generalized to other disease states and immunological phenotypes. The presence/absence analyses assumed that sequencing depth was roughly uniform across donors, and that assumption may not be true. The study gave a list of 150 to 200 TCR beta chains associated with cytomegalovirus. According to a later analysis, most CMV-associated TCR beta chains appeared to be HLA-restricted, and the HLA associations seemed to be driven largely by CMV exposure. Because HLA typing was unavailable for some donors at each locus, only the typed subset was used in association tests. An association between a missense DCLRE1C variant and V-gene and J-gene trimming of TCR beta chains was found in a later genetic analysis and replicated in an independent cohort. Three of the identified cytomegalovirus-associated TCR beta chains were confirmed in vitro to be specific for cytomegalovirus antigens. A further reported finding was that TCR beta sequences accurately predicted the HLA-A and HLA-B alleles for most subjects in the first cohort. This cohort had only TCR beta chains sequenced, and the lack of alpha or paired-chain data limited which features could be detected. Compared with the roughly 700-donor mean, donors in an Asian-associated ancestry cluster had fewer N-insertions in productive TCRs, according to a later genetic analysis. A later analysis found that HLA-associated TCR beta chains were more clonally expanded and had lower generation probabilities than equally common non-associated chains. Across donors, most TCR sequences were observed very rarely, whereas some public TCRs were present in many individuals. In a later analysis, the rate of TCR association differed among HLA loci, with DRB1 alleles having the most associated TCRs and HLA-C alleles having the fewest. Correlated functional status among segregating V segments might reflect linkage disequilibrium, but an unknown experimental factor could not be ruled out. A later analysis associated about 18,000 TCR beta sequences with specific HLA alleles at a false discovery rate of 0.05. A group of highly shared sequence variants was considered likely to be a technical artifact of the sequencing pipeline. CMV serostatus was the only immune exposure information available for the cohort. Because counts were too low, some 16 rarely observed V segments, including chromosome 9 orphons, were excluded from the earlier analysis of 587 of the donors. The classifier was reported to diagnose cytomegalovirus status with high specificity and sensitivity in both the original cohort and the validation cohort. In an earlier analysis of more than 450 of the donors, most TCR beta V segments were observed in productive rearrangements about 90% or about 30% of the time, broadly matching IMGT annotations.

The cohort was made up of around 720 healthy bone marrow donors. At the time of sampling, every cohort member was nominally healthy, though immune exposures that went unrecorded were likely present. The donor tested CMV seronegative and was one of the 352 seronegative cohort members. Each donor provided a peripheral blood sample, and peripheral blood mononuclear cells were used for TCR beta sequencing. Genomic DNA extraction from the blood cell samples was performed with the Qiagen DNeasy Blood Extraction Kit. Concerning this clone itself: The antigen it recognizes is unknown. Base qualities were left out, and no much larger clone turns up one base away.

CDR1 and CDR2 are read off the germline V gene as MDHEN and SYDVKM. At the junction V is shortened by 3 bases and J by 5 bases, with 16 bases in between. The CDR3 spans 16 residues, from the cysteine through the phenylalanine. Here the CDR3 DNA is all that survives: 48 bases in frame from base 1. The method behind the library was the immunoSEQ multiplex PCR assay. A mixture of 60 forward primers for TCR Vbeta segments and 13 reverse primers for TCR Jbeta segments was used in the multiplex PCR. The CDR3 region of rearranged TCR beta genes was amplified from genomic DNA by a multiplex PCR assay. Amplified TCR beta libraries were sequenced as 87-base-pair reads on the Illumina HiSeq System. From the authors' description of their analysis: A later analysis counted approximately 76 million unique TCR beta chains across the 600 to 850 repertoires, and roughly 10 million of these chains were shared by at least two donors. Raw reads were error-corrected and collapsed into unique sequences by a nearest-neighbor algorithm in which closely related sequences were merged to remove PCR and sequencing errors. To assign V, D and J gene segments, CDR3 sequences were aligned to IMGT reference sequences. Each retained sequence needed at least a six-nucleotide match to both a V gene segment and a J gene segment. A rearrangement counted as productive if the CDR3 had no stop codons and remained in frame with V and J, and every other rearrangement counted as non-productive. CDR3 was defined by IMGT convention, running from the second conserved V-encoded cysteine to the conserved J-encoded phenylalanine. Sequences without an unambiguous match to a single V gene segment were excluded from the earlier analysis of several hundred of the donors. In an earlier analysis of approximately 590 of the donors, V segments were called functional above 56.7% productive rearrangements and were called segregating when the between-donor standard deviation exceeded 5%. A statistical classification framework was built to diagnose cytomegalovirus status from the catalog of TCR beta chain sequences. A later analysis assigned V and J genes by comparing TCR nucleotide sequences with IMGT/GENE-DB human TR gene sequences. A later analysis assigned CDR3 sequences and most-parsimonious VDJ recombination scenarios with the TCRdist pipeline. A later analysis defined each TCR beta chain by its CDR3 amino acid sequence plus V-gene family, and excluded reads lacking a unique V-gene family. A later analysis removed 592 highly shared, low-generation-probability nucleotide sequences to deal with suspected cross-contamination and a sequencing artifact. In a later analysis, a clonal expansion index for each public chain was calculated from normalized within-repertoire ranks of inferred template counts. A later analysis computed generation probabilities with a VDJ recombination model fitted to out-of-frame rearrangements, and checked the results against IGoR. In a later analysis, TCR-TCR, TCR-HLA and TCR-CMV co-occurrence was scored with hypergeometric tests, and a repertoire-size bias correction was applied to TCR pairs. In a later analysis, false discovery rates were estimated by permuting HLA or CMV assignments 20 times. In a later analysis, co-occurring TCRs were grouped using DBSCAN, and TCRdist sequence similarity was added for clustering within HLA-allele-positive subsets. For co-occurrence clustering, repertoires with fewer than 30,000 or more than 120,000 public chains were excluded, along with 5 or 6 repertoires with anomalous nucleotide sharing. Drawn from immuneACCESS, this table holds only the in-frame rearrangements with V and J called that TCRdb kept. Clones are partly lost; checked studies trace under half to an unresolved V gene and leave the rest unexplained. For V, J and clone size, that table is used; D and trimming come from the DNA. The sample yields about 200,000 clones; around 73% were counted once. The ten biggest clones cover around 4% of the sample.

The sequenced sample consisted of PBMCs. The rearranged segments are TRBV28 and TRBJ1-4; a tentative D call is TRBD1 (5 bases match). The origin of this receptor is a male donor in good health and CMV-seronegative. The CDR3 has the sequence CASSFYRIRGNEKLFF. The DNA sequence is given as TGTGCCAGCAGTTTCTACAGGATTCGGGGGAATGAAAAACTGTTTTTT. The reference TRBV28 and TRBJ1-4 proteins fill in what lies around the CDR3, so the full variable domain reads DVKVTQSSRYLVKRTGEKVFLECVQDMDHENMFWYRQDPGLGLRLIYFSYDVKMKEKGDIPEGYSVSREKKERFSLILESASTNQTSMYLCASSFYRIRGNEKLFFGSGTQLSVL.